Listed below are T cell receptor beta chains from one sample, sequenced in a study of CD8+CD57+ T cells in acquired aplastic anemia. TCRdb recomputed calls from the reads with MiXCR, one row per CDR3 protein. Of about 160,000 distinct CDR3 sequences listed, around 45% are singletons. Sequencing was carried out using sorted CD4+, CD8+, or CD8+CD57+ T cells (not recorded which) from PBMCs. The receptors come from a human donor in good health. Both conserved end residues are part of each CDR3. The D gene is left open where the match is weak. Some rows mark clone size as missing; the rest say once, few, many or name a class of expanded clone.

D,J,size,V,DNA,CDR3
-,TRBJ1-1,many,TRBV9,TGTGCCAGCAGCGTAGGGGACACTGAAGCTTTCTTT,CASSVGDTEAFF
-,TRBJ1-1,many,TRBV5-5,TGTGCCAGCAGCTTCAGACACCCGAACACTGAAGCTTTCTTT,CASSFRHPNTEAFF
-,TRBJ1-1,-,TRBV12-3/TRBV12-4,TGTGCCAGCAAGAGGGCAAGGGGGGGCACTGAAGCTTTCTTT,CASKRARGGTEAFF
-,TRBJ2-3,many,TRBV7-2,TGTGCCAGCAGCTTAGTTGCGACTAGCACAGATACGCAGTATTTT,CASSLVATSTDTQYF
TRBD1,TRBJ2-3,many,TRBV12-3/TRBV12-4,TGTGCCAGCAGTTTAGCGCGGGGACAGGGGCTTCCTTCGTATTTT,CASSLARGQGLPSYF
-,TRBJ2-4,few,TRBV30,TGTGCCTGCTCACTAGAGTACATTCAGTACTTC,CACSLEYIQYF
-,TRBJ1-1,many,TRBV14,TGTGCCAGCAGCCAAGATGATGTGGTCGGCACTGAAGCTTTCTTT,CASSQDDVVGTEAFF
TRBD1,TRBJ1-2,-,TRBV7-9,TGTGCCAGCAGCCTGGACAGGGGCGATGGCTACACCTTC,CASSLDRGDGYTF
-,TRBJ1-4,-,TRBV28,TGTGCCAGCAGTGACGCGGATCATGAAAAACTGTTTTTT,CASSDADHEKLFF
-,TRBJ2-3,many,TRBV5-1,TGCGCCAGCAGGGGGGTGGGCACAGATACGCAGTATTTT,CASRGVGTDTQYF
-,TRBJ2-5,-,TRBV24-1,TGTGCCACCAGTGATGGGACACAAGAGACCCAGTACTTC,CATSDGTQETQYF
-,TRBJ1-2,-,TRBV4-2,TGTGCCAGCGGCCAAGTGACAACCTCTAGCTATGGCTACACCTTC,CASGQVTTSSYGYTF
-,TRBJ1-1,many,TRBV5-1,TGCGCCAGCAGCTTTTTGCCCTCGGACACGGGGACTGAAGCTTTCTTT,CASSFLPSDTGTEAFF
TRBD2,TRBJ2-4,-,TRBV6-5,TGTGCCAGCAGCCGAGGGACTAGTAAAAACATTCAGTACTTC,CASSRGTSKNIQYF
TRBD1,TRBJ1-2,-,TRBV24-1,TGTGCCACCAGTGACCCCGACAGGGTTACTAACTATGGCTACACCTTC,CATSDPDRVTNYGYTF
-,TRBJ2-3,-,TRBV24-1,TGTGCCACCAGTGATAGGGCGACAGATACGCAGTATTTT,CATSDRATDTQYF
-,TRBJ2-7,-,TRBV7-9,TGTGCCAGCAGCTACTCGGGAGTCGAGCAGTACTTC,CASSYSGVEQYF
-,TRBJ2-7,-,TRBV29-1,TGCAGCGCCCAAATCGGGGGACACGAGCAGTACTTC,CSAQIGGHEQYF
-,TRBJ2-3,few,TRBV10-3,TGTGCCAGCACCTCTCGCCCATCAGATACGCAGTATTTT,CASTSRPSDTQYF
-,TRBJ2-7,many,TRBV6-1,TGTGCCAGCAGTGGACCGGGACACCGCGCGGACTTC,CASSGPGHRADF
-,TRBJ2-1,-,TRBV6-4,TGTGCCAGCAGTGACAAGAGAGGGGGGGCTACTGATGAGCAGTTCTTC,CASSDKRGGATDEQFF
-,TRBJ1-6,-,TRBV29-1,TGCAGCGTCGCTAATGACATGGATAATTCACCCCTCCACTTT,CSVANDMDNSPLHF
TRBD2,TRBJ2-7,few,TRBV15,TGTGCCACCAGCATCACTAGCGGGGGCTCCTACGAGCAGTACTTC,CATSITSGGSYEQYF
TRBD1,TRBJ1-1,-,TRBV6-1,TGTGCCATCAGTGAACAGGGGTACACTGAAGCTTTCTTT,CAISEQGYTEAFF
TRBD1,TRBJ2-2,once,TRBV15,TGTGCCACCAGCAGAGACCCAGGGGGACACACCGGGGAGCTGTTTTTT,CATSRDPGGHTGELFF
-,TRBJ2-7,-,TRBV15,TGTGCCACCAGCCCTTTAGCCGGGACCCCCTACGAGCAGTACTTC,CATSPLAGTPYEQYF
-,TRBJ2-7,-,TRBV19,TGTGCCAGTAGTTGGGTTTTCGGGGCGGACGAGCAGTACTTC,CASSWVFGADEQYF
-,TRBJ2-5,-,TRBV10-2,TGCGCCAGCACCTACCAAGAGACCCAGTACTTC,CASTYQETQYF
-,TRBJ1-1,once,TRBV24-1,TGTGCCACCAGTGAGCGGGGAGGGTCCAAAGCTTTCTTT,CATSERGGSKAFF